These 20 T cell receptor beta chains originate from one sample sequenced in a study of blood T cell repertoires in COVID-19. Only in-frame clones appear in the TCRdb table, and some are missing; sequencing was by immunoSEQ multiplex PCR. The sample shows 160,000 or so clones, 88% of them seen only once. Sequenced material: PBMCs or T cells enriched from blood (not recorded which). Receptors were obtained from a woman between 50 and 59 years old who had recovered from COVID-19.

This clone was seen once. The rearrangement uses TRBV6-5 and TRBJ2-1; 9 bases line up with TRBD1. The CDR3 has 14 amino acids. Germline-derived CDR1 and CDR2 are MNHEY and SVGAGI. V lost 7 bases, J lost 5 bases, and 6 bases stayed unmatched. The CDR3 loop reads CASNRGTGNNEQFF. The CDR3 nucleotides are TGTGCCAGCAATAGGGGGACAGGGAACAATGAGCAGTTCTTC.

The chain is built from TRBV7-2 and TRBJ2-1, with TRBD1 identical over 7 bases. This CDR3 comprises 15 residues. V lost 2 bases and J lost 0; bases outside the gene matches: 1. Germline lookup yields CDR1 SGHTA and CDR2 FQGNSA. CDR3 DNA sequence: TGTGCCAGCAGCTTATCAGGGGGCTCCTACAATGAGCAGTTCTTC. It translates to CASSLSGGSYNEQFF.

This chain uses TRBV30 with TRBJ2-7, with TRBD2 identical over 8 bases. Germline loops: CDR1 GTSNPN, CDR2 SVGIG (reference sequence). The CDR3 is made up of 13 amino acids. CDR3 amino acids: CVGREGPNYEQYF. The CDR3 bases are TGTGTTGGTCGGGAGGGGCCTAACTACGAGCAGTACTTC.

The genes are TRBV7-9 and TRBJ1-2; the D gene is possibly TRBD1 (5 bases). This CDR3 spans 14 amino acids. Looked up from germline, CDR1 is SEHNR and CDR2 is FQNEAQ (reference sequence). Deletions cut 11 bases from V and 7 bases from J, with 23 bases between. The CDR3 sequence: CAGSRGSTDLGYTF. The CDR3 DNA reads as TGTGCCGGGTCACGGGGGTCTACGGACCTTGGCTACACCTTC.

This chain uses TRBV29-1 with TRBJ1-2; 10 bases line up with TRBD1. There are 14 residues in the CDR3. V shed 6 bases, J shed 7 bases, and the junction held 11 bases outside the gene matches. Germline loops: CDR1 SQVTM, CDR2 ANQGSEA. CDR3 in DNA: TGCAGCGTGGCCCGGGACAGGGGAGATCGTGGCTACACCTTC. Translation: CSVARDRGDRGYTF.

V and J are TRBV12-5 and TRBJ1-5; D is possibly TRBD1 (6 bases). Trimming pared 3 bases from V and 9 bases from J, leaving 15 bases between. Germline-derived CDR1 and CDR2 are LGHNT and FRNRAP. The CDR3 spans 14 residues. CDR3 bases: TGTGCTAGTGGTTTAACAGGGTCCCCGTGGCCCCAGCATTTT. Its translation: CASGLTGSPWPQHF.

The chain links TRBV5-8 to TRBJ2-5; TRBD2 aligns across 7 bases. The V gene end was trimmed by 4 bases and the J gene end by 4 bases; junction bases not matched to a gene: 13. The V gene's germline CDR1 is SGHTS and CDR2 YDEGEE. The CDR3 has 16 amino acids. The CDR3 loop is CASSPETSRLGETQYF. In DNA, the CDR3 is TGTGCCAGCAGCCCCGAGACTAGCCGACTGGGAGAGACCCAGTACTTC.

This chain links TRBV5-6 with TRBJ1-3; D ambiguous. Trimming shortened V by 4 bases and J by 0 bases, and 8 bases separated the two germline ends. CDR3 length equals 14 residues. Per the germline V gene, CDR1 is SGHDT and CDR2 is YYEEEE. The chain's CDR3 is CASSRLLSGNTIYF. The CDR3 nucleotides are TGTGCCAGCAGCCGACTTCTCTCTGGAAACACCATATATTTT.

V usage is TRBV24-1 and J usage is TRBJ1-5, with D perhaps TRBD1 (5 bases). From germline, CDR1 is KGHDR and CDR2 SFDVKD. There are 15 residues in the CDR3. With 5 bases removed from V and 5 bases from J, the gap between germline ends came to 15 bases. The CDR3 region is CATSGRQNSDQPQHF. The CDR3 bases are TGTGCCACCAGTGGTCGACAGAATTCGGATCAGCCCCAGCATTTT.

This chain joins TRBV27 and TRBJ2-6; 10 nucleotides align to TRBD1. This CDR3 region has 20 residues. Germline loops: CDR1 MNHEY, CDR2 SMNVEV (reference sequence). The V and J ends lost 4 bases and 1 base, in that order; junction bases with no gene match: 13. CDR3 loop: CASSSEGQGTSRSGANVLTF. CDR3 DNA sequence: TGTGCCAGCAGTTCCGAGGGACAGGGGACTTCCCGGTCTGGGGCCAACGTCCTGACTTTC.

The chain couples TRBV7-8 to TRBJ1-1; D is undetermined. The CDR3 is made up of 16 amino acids. Germline V gene lookup returns CDR1 SGHVS and CDR2 FQNEAQ. V dropped 1 base and J dropped 0 bases, with 12 bases sitting between them. CDR3 coding DNA: TGTGCCAGCAGCTTAGTCCGATTCGGGATGAACACTGAAGCTTTCTTT. Amino acids: CASSLVRFGMNTEAFF.

Only one count was recorded for this clone. This rearrangement joins TRBV6-2 or TRBV6-3 to TRBJ2-1, with 7 nucleotides matching TRBD1. The CDR3 sequence is 17 residues long. The junction had 8 bases not matched to a gene; V was cut back by 2 bases and J by 1 base. Germline V gene sequence: CDR1 MNHEY, CDR2 SVGEGT. The chain's CDR3 is CASSYRQGGGSYNEQFF. The CDR3 DNA reads TGTGCCAGCAGTTACCGACAGGGTGGCGGGTCCTACAATGAGCAGTTCTTC.

The chain employs TRBV6-5 and TRBJ1-1; possibly TRBD1 for D (5 bases). The CDR3 totals 14 residues. The germline V gene has CDR1 MNHEY and CDR2 SVGAGI. Trimming cost V 7 bases and J 1 base, with 13 bases left between them. The CDR3 sequence: CASTPVGGNTEAFF. In nucleotides, the CDR3 is TGTGCCAGCACTCCCGTCGGGGGGAACACTGAAGCTTTCTTT.

The rearrangement links TRBV10-3 to TRBJ1-2; TRBD1 agrees at 8 bases. The CDR3 has 13 amino acids. From germline, CDR1 is ENHRY and CDR2 SYGVKD. V shed 8 bases, J shed 7 bases, and the junction held 9 bases outside the gene matches. CDR3 coding DNA: TGTGCCATCTTGGAGGACAGGGATAGTGGCTACACCTTC. Translated: CAILEDRDSGYTF.

V and J are TRBV6-5 and TRBJ1-5, with D tentatively TRBD1 (6 bases). The CDR3 contains 14 residues. Germline V lookup: CDR1 MNHEY, CDR2 SVGAGI. Trimming removed 2 bases at V and 4 bases at J, with 9 bases between. CDR3 bases: TGTGCCAGCAGTTACGACGACAGGAATCAGCCCCAGCATTTT. Encoded protein: CASSYDDRNQPQHF.

The CDR3 here is CASSKKQVYTEAFF. In DNA form, the CDR3 reads TGTGCCAGCAGCAAAAAACAGGTTTACACTGAAGCTTTCTTT. The chain joins TRBV27 to TRBJ1-1, with a weak D call TRBD1 (5 bases). The CDR3 covers 14 residues. Germline CDR1 is MNHEY and CDR2 is SMNVEV (reference sequence). Trimming removed 6 bases from V and 3 bases from J, with 14 bases in between.

V and J are TRBV6-5 and TRBJ1-1; 8 bases match TRBD1. Losses at the gene ends were 7 bases for V and 1 base for J; bases not matched to a gene: 2. Germline values: CDR1 MNHEY, CDR2 SVGAGI. The CDR3 loop spans 13 amino acids. In DNA form, the CDR3 reads TGTGCCAGCAAGACAGGGGAGAACACTGAAGCTTTCTTT. Translation gives CASKTGENTEAFF.

The chain uses TRBV19 and TRBJ2-1; 10 bases map to TRBD1. CDR1 LNHDA and CDR2 SQIVND come from the germline V gene (reference sequence). CDR3 size: 13 residues. Unmatched junction bases numbered 3, after V lost 6 bases and J lost 7 bases. The CDR3 nucleotides are TGTGCCAGTAGGGACAGGGGGGAAAATGAGCAGTTCTTC. Translating it yields CASRDRGENEQFF.

The V gene is TRBV11-2, the J gene TRBJ2-3; weak D call: TRBD2 (5 bases). Per germline, CDR1 SGHAT and CDR2 FQNNGV. The CDR3 spans 16 residues. V gave up 1 base and J gave up 2 bases, with 13 bases separating them. Here the CDR3 reads CASSLGVGASTDTQYF. Written as DNA, the CDR3 is TGTGCCAGCAGCTTAGGGGTGGGAGCCTCCACAGATACGCAGTATTTT.

The V and J genes are TRBV9 and TRBJ1-1, with a tentative D call TRBD1 (6 bases). CDR3 length equals 17 residues. Trimming removed 0 bases from V and 0 bases from J, with 15 bases in between. Germline V gene sequence: CDR1 SGDLS, CDR2 YYNGEE. CDR3 sequence reads: CASSVESGQSMNTEAFF. The CDR3 DNA is TGTGCCAGCAGCGTAGAATCTGGACAGTCAATGAACACTGAAGCTTTCTTT.